Given below is one T cell receptor beta chain in context. Its antigen is undetermined. Other DNA variants within this sample encode the same CDR3. This record belongs to a study of shared clonotypes between healthy human individuals. Study conclusions and caveats: Naive subsets generally exceeded memory subsets in estimated richness.

Sequencing used immunoSEQ multiplex PCR; TCRdb keeps in-frame clones, though not all of them. In the table there are over a million clones, roughly 96% of which are singletons. The germline gives CDR1 MDHEN, CDR2 SYDVKM. The CDR3 spans 13 residues. V dropped 6 bases and J dropped 1 base, with 10 bases sitting between them. J is TRBJ2-7 and V is TRBV28, with TRBD1 as a possible D gene (6 bases). The receptor's source is a man aged 25 to 40 in good health. Sequenced material: naive CD4+ T cells sorted from blood. Subset in this sample: CD45RA+ positively selected. The CDR3 nucleotides are TGTGCCAGCAGGGGGACACCGTCCTACGAGCAGTACTTC. This translates into CASRGTPSYEQYF.